This T cell receptor beta chain was sequenced for a study of cytomegalovirus exposure and HLA in healthy donors (dated by TCRdb to the late 2010s). Some background on the complete study: An earlier analysis of under 600 of the donors reported 276 Gb of sequence data and around 110 million unique TCR beta sequences from approximately 180 million T cells. Using immunosequencing, the study profiled T cell repertoires from about 650 subjects and related those repertoires to cytomegalovirus serostatus. Rather than using new phenotypic data, the later analysis identified candidate immune exposures from TCR beta sequences and from how often those sequences occurred across donors. About five DR-DQ haplotypes were treated as single units for association and clustering because of strong linkage in the cohort. In a later genetic analysis, genome-wide SNP genotypes for 398 of the 666 donors were used, and that subset was treated as a discovery cohort. Both class I and class II loci were covered by HLA typing, at four-digit resolution. To predict cytomegalovirus infection status, the study brought together high-throughput TCR immunosequencing, statistical association of individual TCRs with disease status, and machine learning. Of the 398 genotyped donors, 81% were placed in the genetic ancestry cluster associated with self-reported Caucasian donors. An early release that covered some 630 HLA-typed donors contained around 300 gigabases of sequencing data and some 87 million unique TCR sequences. All discovery cohort repertoires had been generated on a single sequencing platform. In an earlier analysis of roughly 540 of the donors, high-throughput TCR beta sequencing was used to judge whether each TCR beta V gene segment behaved as functional or pseudogenic. Typing coverage differed by locus: A, B, C, DRB1 and DQB1 were typed in roughly 629-640 donors, DQA1 in about 510, DPA1 in around 610, and DPB1 in 472. Along with the roughly 700-subject first cohort, a separate validation cohort of over 90 different subjects was used. The study aimed to test whether cataloging public T cell receptors could reveal signatures of past pathogen exposure. On average, over 200,000 unique TCR beta nucleotide sequences were sequenced per donor among a few hundred genotyped donors of the cohort, with roughly 19% of those sequences being non-productive. Donor age, sex, ethnicity and CMV serostatus were collected together with the repertoire data. A later analysis re-examined previously published TCR beta repertoires from about 670 donors and added high-resolution HLA genotyping to investigate patterns of TCR occurrence. General study outcomes and caveats: According to the authors, the approach could potentially be generalized to other disease states and immunological phenotypes. The only immune exposure information available for the cohort was CMV serostatus. Broadly in line with IMGT annotations, most TCR beta V segments showed up in productive rearrangements about 87% or about 30% of the time in an earlier analysis of approximately 600 of the donors. The sequencing pipeline was judged likely to have produced a cluster of highly shared sequence variants as a technical artifact. The study listed 164 TCR beta chains as associated with cytomegalovirus. Cytomegalovirus status was reported to be diagnosed by the classifier with high specificity and sensitivity in both the original and validation cohorts. A later analysis associated roughly 17,000 TCR beta sequences with specific HLA alleles at a false discovery rate of 0.05. In a later analysis, HLA-associated TCR beta chains showed more clonal expansion and lower generation probabilities than non-associated chains that were equally common. In a later analysis, most CMV-associated TCR beta chains were found to appear HLA-restricted, with HLA associations seemingly driven largely by CMV exposure. Most TCR sequences were observed very rarely across donors, whereas some public TCRs were present in many individuals. In vitro tests confirmed that a few of the cytomegalovirus-associated TCR beta chains recognize cytomegalovirus antigens. Because HLA typing was unavailable for some donors at each locus, only the typed subset was used in association tests. An association between a missense DCLRE1C variant and V-gene and J-gene trimming of TCR beta chains was found in a later genetic analysis and replicated in an independent cohort. When HLA alleles, especially DR and DQ, strongly co-occurred, TCR associations were difficult to assign to individual alleles. This cohort had only TCR beta chains sequenced, and the lack of alpha or paired-chain data limited which features could be detected. Several of the top co-occurrence clusters appeared to be linked to parvovirus B19, influenza, CMV and Epstein-Barr virus, according to a later analysis. Correlated functional status among segregating V segments might be attributable to linkage disequilibrium, but an unknown experimental factor could not be ruled out. Sequencing depth was assumed to be roughly uniform across donors in the presence/absence analyses, though that assumption may not hold. A further reported finding was that TCR beta sequences accurately predicted the HLA-A and HLA-B alleles for most subjects in the first cohort. In a later genetic analysis, fewer N-insertions in productive TCRs were reported among donors in an Asian-associated ancestry cluster than the roughly 700-donor mean. In a later analysis, the rate of TCR association differed among HLA loci, with DRB1 alleles having the most associated TCRs and HLA-C alleles having the fewest. Because the 87-base-pair reads could not distinguish some IMGT-functional V segments, including TRBV6-2 and TRBV6-3, those segments were excluded. Because counts were too low, roughly 18 rarely observed V segments, including chromosome 9 orphons, were left out of the earlier analysis of 500 to 750 of the donors.

Via the germline V gene, CDR1 is SGHTA and CDR2 FQGTGA. The CDR3, from cysteine to phenylalanine, totals 15 residues. The entry retains the CDR3 DNA only, 45 bases that are in frame from base 1. The junction shows trimming of 3 bases on V and 4 bases on J, plus 14 bases between the germline ends. The cohort was made up of 500 to 850 healthy bone marrow donors. At the time of sampling, every cohort member was nominally healthy, though immune exposures that went unrecorded were likely present. The donor was CMV seronegative and belonged to the group of 380 or so seronegative cohort members. Every donor gave a peripheral blood sample, and the peripheral blood mononuclear cells from that sample were used for TCR beta sequencing. Genomic DNA was extracted from the blood cell samples with the Qiagen DNeasy Blood Extraction Kit. Library method: the immunoSEQ multiplex PCR assay. For the multiplex PCR, a mixture combining 60 forward primers for TCR Vbeta segments and 13 reverse primers for TCR Jbeta segments was used. Amplification of the CDR3 region of rearranged TCR beta genes was performed with a multiplex PCR assay on genomic DNA. On the Illumina HiSeq System, the amplified TCR beta libraries were sequenced as 87-base-pair reads. In the source study's methods: A later analysis tallied 80 million to 95 million unique TCR beta chains across the 600 to 700 repertoires, and some 10 million of those chains were shared by two or more donors. Raw reads were error-corrected and collapsed into unique sequences by a nearest-neighbor algorithm in which closely related sequences were merged to remove PCR and sequencing errors. Alignment of CDR3 sequences to IMGT reference sequences was used to assign V, D and J gene segments. For a sequence to be retained, a match of at least six nucleotides was required to both a V gene segment and a J gene segment. A rearrangement was called productive if the CDR3 had no stop codons and remained in frame with V and J, and every other rearrangement was called non-productive. Following IMGT convention, CDR3 was defined as the stretch from the second conserved V-encoded cysteine to the conserved J-encoded phenylalanine. Sequences without an unambiguous match to a single V gene segment were excluded from the earlier analysis of 450 to 650 of the donors. In an earlier analysis of approximately 610 of the donors, V segments were called functional above 56.7% productive rearrangements and were called segregating when the between-donor standard deviation exceeded 5%. A statistical classification framework was built for diagnosing cytomegalovirus status from the catalog of TCR beta chain sequences. In a later analysis, TCR nucleotide sequences were compared against IMGT/GENE-DB human TR gene sequences so that V and J genes could be assigned. Using the TCRdist pipeline, a later analysis assigned CDR3 sequences along with most-parsimonious VDJ recombination scenarios. In a later analysis, every TCR beta chain was defined by the combination of its CDR3 amino acid sequence and its V-gene family, and reads without a unique V-gene family were dropped. A later analysis removed several hundred highly shared, low-generation-probability nucleotide sequences to deal with suspected cross-contamination and a sequencing artifact. In a later analysis, a clonal expansion index was calculated for each public chain from normalized within-repertoire ranks of inferred template counts. A later analysis computed generation probabilities with a VDJ recombination model fitted to out-of-frame rearrangements, and checked the results against IGoR. In a later analysis, hypergeometric tests were used to score TCR-TCR, TCR-HLA and TCR-CMV co-occurrence, with a repertoire-size bias correction applied to TCR pairs. False discovery rates were estimated in a later analysis by permuting HLA or CMV assignments 20 times. In a later analysis, co-occurring TCRs were grouped using DBSCAN, with TCRdist sequence similarity added in when clustering inside HLA-allele-positive subsets. Co-occurrence clustering excluded repertoires with fewer than 30,000 or more than 120,000 public chains, plus five with anomalous nucleotide sharing. TCRdb obtained this table from immuneACCESS and retained in-frame rearrangements with V and J assigned. These tables miss some clones; where compared with another copy, unresolved V genes account for less than half of the shortfall, and the remainder is unexplained. V and J calls and clone size are copied from that table; D and trimming were computed from the DNA. A total of 120,000 to 150,000 clones appear in this sample, 82% of them only once. Around 2.6% of the sample is taken by the ten largest.

With regard to this clone: What antigen it recognizes has not been identified. Base qualities are not recorded, but no much larger clone differs from it by a single base.

This sequence uses TRBV7-3 and TRBJ2-3; TRBD2 is perhaps the D gene, given 5 matching bases. Sequencing was done on a sample of PBMCs. The clonotype comes from a male donor in good health and CMV-seronegative. The DNA sequence follows: TGTGCCAGCAGCTTCCTGGGGAGTCTGGCAGATACGCAGTATTTT. Its translation is CASSFLGSLADTQYF.